The 5 T cell receptor beta chains presented below share a single source sample, sequenced in a study of graft-versus-host responses after intestinal transplantation. For these TCRs, the target antigens are not known. Here immunoSEQ multiplex PCR was the method, and the copy in TCRdb shows in-frame clones only, minus some. This table has about 51,000 clones, roughly nine tenths appearing once. Here the sequenced sample was unstimulated CD4+ T cells sorted from spleen or lymph node cells, taken before transplant. The receptors come from a human donor who was the organ donor for an intestinal transplant.

The chain has TRBV5-1 and TRBJ2-6; 7 bases map to TRBD1. The CDR3 is 18 residues long. Germline CDR1 SGHRS, CDR2 YFSETQ. V lost 3 bases to trimming and J lost 0 bases; unmatched junction nucleotides: 9. As DNA, the CDR3 is TGCGCCAGCAGCTACTCCGGGACAGATTCCTCTGGGGCCAACGTCCTGACTTTC. Translation gives CASSYSGTDSSGANVLTF.

The J gene is TRBJ1-2, the V gene TRBV28, with a possible D match to TRBD1 (5 bases). In germline, CDR1 is MDHEN, CDR2 SYDVKM. The V end lost 8 bases, the J end lost 4 bases, and 11 bases lay between the germline ends. This CDR3 has 12 amino acids. The CDR3 bases are TGTGCCAGCGGGACTTCTGGCTATGGCTACACCTTC. It yields the protein CASGTSGYGYTF.

The rearrangement joins TRBV6-5 to TRBJ1-5; 8 nucleotides line up with TRBD1. Germline V gene sequence: CDR1 MNHEY, CDR2 SVGAGI. Germline trimming cut 5 bases from V and 2 bases from J; bases unmatched to any gene: 5. The length of the CDR3 is 15 residues. The CDR3 nucleotides read TGTGCCAGCAGTCGGGACAGGACGGGCAATCAGCCCCAGCATTTT. It codes for CASSRDRTGNQPQHF.

The V and J genes are TRBV5-4 and TRBJ2-3, with 10 positions matching TRBD2. Trimming cost V 2 bases and J 1 base; bases outside gene matches: 1. There are 15 residues in the CDR3. Germline V gene data show CDR1 as SGHNT and CDR2 as YYREEE (reference sequence). The CDR3 loop is CASSFGTSGTDTQYF. The CDR3 bases are TGTGCCAGCAGCTTTGGGACTAGCGGCACAGATACGCAGTATTTT.

V is TRBV7-3 and J is TRBJ2-1; no definite D call. Trimming pared 5 bases from V and 5 bases from J, leaving 13 bases between. Germline V gives CDR1 SGHTA, CDR2 FQGTGA. The CDR3 runs to 14 residues. CDR3 amino acids: CASSPAAVNNEQFF. CDR3 sequence (DNA): TGTGCCAGCAGCCCGGCGGCGGTCAACAATGAGCAGTTCTTC.